Presented here are 19 T cell receptor beta chains from one specimen sequenced in a study of identical twins. Each CDR3 protein is one row after TCRdb ran MiXCR on the 5' RACE reads. Among roughly 630,000 distinct CDR3 sequences listed, just over 7% were seen once. Another study also made use of these data, one on yellow fever vaccine responses in identical twins.

Sequencing input: PBMCs. These receptors originate from a woman younger than 35 in good health.

This clonotype was seen only a few times. The gene calls are TRBV29-1 and TRBJ2-7; D is possibly TRBD2 (7 bases). The CDR3 is 12 amino acids. Trimming stripped 4 bases from V and 5 bases from J, with 12 bases between. Germline loops: CDR1 SQVTM, CDR2 ANQGSEA. CDR3 sequence reads: CSVVGGANEQYF. DNA of the CDR3: TGCAGCGTTGTAGGGGGGGCCAACGAGCAGTACTTC.

This clonotype was detected many times. The J gene is TRBJ2-3, the V gene TRBV13, with no clear D. In germline, CDR1 is PRHDT, CDR2 FYEKMQ (reference sequence). The CDR3 spans 16 residues. Deletions cut 1 base from V and 1 base from J, with 12 bases between. The CDR3 sequence is CASSLATNLGTDTQYF. CDR3 sequence (DNA): TGTGCCAGCAGCTTAGCCACAAACCTAGGCACAGATACGCAGTATTTT. The variable domain in full, with the rest retrieved from reference TRBV13 and TRBJ2-3, is AAGVIQSPRHLIKEKRETATLKCYPIPRHDTVYWYQQGPGQDPQFLISFYEKMQSDKGSIPDRFSAQQFSDYHSELNMSSLELGDSALYFCASSLATNLGTDTQYFGPGTRLTVL.

This CDR3 is CAISALGQHYEQYV. The CDR3 coding sequence is TGTGCCATCAGTGCCCTGGGACAGCACTACGAGCAGTACGTC. The chain combines TRBV10-3 with TRBJ2-7, with 7 positions matching TRBD1. CDR1 and CDR2 (germline): ENHRY, SYGVKD. The CDR3 contains 14 residues. V lost 4 bases, J lost 3 bases, and 6 bases stayed unmatched.

This clonotype was detected many times. The chain combines TRBV29-1 with TRBJ2-7; D not resolved. The germline V gene encodes CDR1 SQVTM and CDR2 ANQGSEA. Trimming pared 0 bases from V and 3 bases from J, leaving 6 bases between. The CDR3 loop spans 12 amino acids. CDR3 DNA: TGCAGCGTTGAAGAGAACAGCTACGAGCAGTACTTC. It is translated as CSVEENSYEQYF.

This clonotype was found a few times. As DNA, the CDR3 is TGTGCCAGCAGCGCAAACCCGGGACAGGGTGGATCCTACGAGCAGTACTTC. Its protein product is CASSANPGQGGSYEQYF. V is TRBV9 and J is TRBJ2-7; TRBD1 agrees at 9 bases. V lost 3 bases and J lost 1; bases outside the gene matches: 11. Germline V CDR1 and CDR2: SGDLS, YYNGEE. This CDR3 has 17 residues.

V gene TRBV20-1 combines with J gene TRBJ2-3, with D tentatively TRBD2 (6 bases). The V and J ends lost 3 bases and 8 bases respectively, with 15 bases between them. CDR1 and CDR2 from the germline V gene are DFQATT and SNEGSKA (reference sequence). The CDR3 runs to 13 residues. The CDR3 DNA sequence: TGCAGTGCTAGTCCGATTTCGGGGGTTACGCAGTATTTT. This sequence encodes CSASPISGVTQYF.

This clonotype was found a few times. The CDR3 reads CASSQKTDRLNEKLFF. As DNA, the CDR3 is TGCGCCAGCAGCCAAAAGACCGACCGACTTAATGAAAAACTGTTTTTT. This chain links TRBV4-1 with TRBJ1-4; D uncertain. The germline V gene encodes CDR1 MGHRA and CDR2 YSYEKL. This CDR3 comprises 16 residues. V was cut by 2 bases and J by 4 bases, with 14 bases left in between.

This clonotype was seen a few times. Mismatch with germline at one junction end may stem from a read error. V and J are TRBV28 and TRBJ1-5; 10 nucleotides match TRBD1. The V gene's germline CDR1 is MDHEN and CDR2 SYDVKM. The length of the CDR3 is 12 residues. The CDR3 spells CASSYPGQGRAF. The CDR3 DNA reads TGTGCCAGCAGTTACCCGGGACAGGGGAGGGCATTT.

The chain uses TRBV29-1 and TRBJ1-2; possible D gene TRBD1, 5 bases. CDR3 size: 13 residues. V gave up 7 bases and J gave up 1 base, with 13 bases separating them. The germline V gene has CDR1 SQVTM and CDR2 ANQGSEA. The CDR3: CSAGRDDNYGYTF. The DNA for the CDR3 is TGCAGCGCGGGCAGGGACGATAACTATGGCTACACCTTC.

This clonotype came up a few times. The rearrangement uses TRBV4-1 and TRBJ1-5; D perhaps matches TRBD1 (6 bases). The V and J ends lost 4 bases and 3 bases respectively, with 10 bases between them. Germline V CDR1 and CDR2: MGHRA, YSYEKL. This CDR3 region has 14 residues. CDR3 sequence reads: CASSPRDNNQPQHF. The DNA for the CDR3 is TGCGCCAGCAGCCCCCGGGACAACAATCAGCCCCAGCATTTT.

The chain couples TRBV24-1 to TRBJ1-5; D call uncertain. With 2 bases removed from V and 0 bases from J, the gap between germline ends came to 10 bases. The length of the CDR3 is 16 residues. Germline assignment: CDR1 KGHDR and CDR2 SFDVKD. CDR3 sequence (DNA): TGTGCCACCAGTGATTCAGGATTATATAGCAATCAGCCCCAGCATTTT. Translating it yields CATSDSGLYSNQPQHF.

The table lists this clonotype with a few counts. The V gene is TRBV18, the J gene TRBJ2-7; D may be TRBD1 or TRBD2 (5 bases each). The CDR3 spans 14 residues. The V and J ends lost 3 bases and 6 bases respectively, with 15 bases between them. Germline V gene data show CDR1 as KGHSH and CDR2 as LQKENI. The CDR3 is CASSPGTSGSEQYV. CDR3 in DNA: TGTGCCAGCTCACCCGGGACGTCCGGAAGCGAGCAGTACGTC.

This clonotype showed up just a few times. The chain links TRBV20-1 to TRBJ2-3, with 8 bases fitting TRBD1. The junction had 17 bases not matched to a gene; V was cut back by 6 bases and J by 6 bases. The V gene's germline CDR1 is DFQATT and CDR2 SNEGSKA (reference sequence). The length of the CDR3 is 16 residues. DNA for the CDR3: TGCAGTGCCAGGGGAACAGGGGGTCCTCGTAGGGATACGCAGTATTTT. This translates into CSARGTGGPRRDTQYF.

In its sample, this clonotype was seen a few times. V and J are TRBV29-1 and TRBJ2-3; 7 nucleotides match TRBD2. V was pared by 4 bases and J by 0 bases, with 10 bases of the junction left unmatched. This CDR3 contains 16 residues. From germline, CDR1 is SQVTM and CDR2 ANQGSEA. The CDR3 spells CSVGPLSGTSTDTQYF. In DNA, the CDR3 is TGCAGCGTTGGGCCCCTGAGCGGGACCAGCACAGATACGCAGTATTTT.

This clonotype has a handful of counts. The V gene is TRBV6-4, the J gene TRBJ2-6, with D tentatively TRBD2 (7 bases). Looked up from germline, CDR1 is MRHNA and CDR2 is SNTAGT. CDR3 length: 18 amino acids. Trimming pared 1 base from V and 1 base from J, leaving 14 bases between. DNA for the CDR3: TGTGCCAGCAGTGACTTAAGGGGGAGGGTTTCTGGGGCCAACGTCCTGACTTTC. Translating it yields CASSDLRGRVSGANVLTF.

Only a few counts were recorded for this clonotype. The gene calls are TRBV4-1 and TRBJ2-3; possibly TRBD1 for D (6 bases). Between the trimmed V and J ends, which lost 0 bases and 0 bases, there was a span of 13 bases. CDR1 and CDR2 from the germline V gene are MGHRA and YSYEKL. The CDR3 totals 17 residues. The CDR3, as DNA: TGCGCCAGCAGCCAAGAGGGGGTGGGACACAGCACAGATACGCAGTATTTT. It codes for CASSQEGVGHSTDTQYF.

This clonotype was seen only a few times. The V call is TRBV15, the J call TRBJ2-7; 8 nucleotides agree with TRBD1. The CDR3 has 14 amino acids. In germline, CDR1 is LNHNV, CDR2 YYDKDF (reference sequence). The junction had 4 bases not matched to a gene; V was cut back by 0 bases and J by 6 bases. The CDR3 DNA reads TGTGCCACCAGCAGAGACCGTACAGGGGGCGAGCAGTACGTC. Its translation: CATSRDRTGGEQYV.

In its sample, this clonotype was seen many times. V and J are TRBV12-3 or TRBV12-4 and TRBJ2-1, with 8 bases aligning to TRBD1. The CDR3 runs to 14 residues. After removal of 5 bases from V and 5 bases from J, the junction contained 5 bases not matched to a gene. The CDR3 DNA reads as TGTGCCAGCAGTCTAGGACAGGGACACAATGAGCAGTTCTTC. Translation gives CASSLGQGHNEQFF.

The table lists this clonotype with many counts. This chain connects TRBV28 to TRBJ1-1; D is unresolved. Trimming pared 5 bases from V and 2 bases from J, leaving 15 bases between. CDR3 length: 15 residues. Per the germline V gene, CDR1 is MDHEN and CDR2 is SYDVKM. CDR3 sequence: CASSPRGKGNTEAFF. CDR3 DNA sequence: TGTGCCAGCAGTCCGCGCGGGAAGGGAAACACTGAAGCTTTCTTT.